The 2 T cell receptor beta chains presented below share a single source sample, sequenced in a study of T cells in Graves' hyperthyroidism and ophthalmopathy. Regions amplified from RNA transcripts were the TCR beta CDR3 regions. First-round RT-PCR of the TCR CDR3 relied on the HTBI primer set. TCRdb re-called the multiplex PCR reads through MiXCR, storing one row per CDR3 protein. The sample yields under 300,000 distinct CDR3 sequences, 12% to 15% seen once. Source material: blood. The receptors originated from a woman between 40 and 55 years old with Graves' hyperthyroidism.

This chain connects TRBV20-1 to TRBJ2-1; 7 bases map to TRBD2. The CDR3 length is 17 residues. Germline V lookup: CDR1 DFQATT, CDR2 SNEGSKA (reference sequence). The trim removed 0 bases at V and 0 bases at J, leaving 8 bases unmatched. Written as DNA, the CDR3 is TGCAGTGCTAGAGATGTAGCGGGTGGCTCCTCCTACAATGAGCAGTTCTTC. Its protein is CSARDVAGGSSYNEQFF.

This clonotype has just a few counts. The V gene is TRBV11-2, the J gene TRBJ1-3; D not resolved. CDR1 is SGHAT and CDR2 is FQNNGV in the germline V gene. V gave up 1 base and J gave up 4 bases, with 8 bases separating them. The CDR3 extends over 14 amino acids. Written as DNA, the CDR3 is TGTGCCAGCAGCTTAGGTCTCGGGGGAAACACCATATATTTT. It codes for CASSLGLGGNTIYF.